One and the same sample provided the 19 T cell receptor beta chains below, sequenced in a study of OX40 agonist ivuxolimab in advanced cancers. Method: immunoSEQ multiplex PCR; TCRdb's copy keeps in-frame clones and lacks some. This table has under 35,000 clones, around 87% appearing once. This specimen consisted of CD4+ or CD8+ T cells sorted from blood, obtained in a trial of the OX40 agonist ivuxolimab. These receptors originate from an adult with an advanced solid tumor such as melanoma, head and neck, liver or kidney cancer.

This sequence joins TRBV11-2 and TRBJ1-6; 7 bases agree with TRBD1. Per germline, CDR1 SGHAT and CDR2 FQNNGV. J gave up 9 bases and V 3 bases, and 8 bases lay outside the gene matches. CDR3 length: 15 residues. In nucleotides, the CDR3 is TGTGCCAGCAGCTTCCGAGACAGGGCTCTTTCACCCCTCCACTTT. This codes for CASSFRDRALSPLHF.

J is TRBJ2-1 and V is TRBV5-1; 8 positions agree with TRBD2. The V and J ends lost 4 bases and 6 bases, in that order; junction bases with no gene match: 9. The germline V gene encodes CDR1 SGHRS and CDR2 YFSETQ. This CDR3 contains 15 residues. The CDR3 coding sequence is TGCGCCAGCAGCCCCCTAGCGGGTGTTGGCAATGAGCAGTTCTTC. This translates into CASSPLAGVGNEQFF.

V usage is TRBV6-5 and J usage is TRBJ2-5, with 11 nucleotides matching TRBD2. The CDR3 totals 14 residues. Germline V gives CDR1 MNHEY, CDR2 SVGAGI. With V trimmed by 6 bases and J by 3 bases, 3 bases remained unmatched. The CDR3, as DNA: TGTGCCAGCAGGCAACTAGCGGGAGAAGAGACCCAGTACTTC. This sequence encodes CASRQLAGEETQYF.

The rearrangement joins TRBV5-1 to TRBJ2-3; D might be TRBD1 (5 bases). The V gene's germline CDR1 is SGHRS and CDR2 YFSETQ. The CDR3 consists of 14 residues. Between the trimmed V and J ends, which lost 0 bases and 4 bases, there was a span of 9 bases. This CDR3 reads CASSLGQSADTQYF. CDR3 sequence (DNA): TGCGCCAGCAGCTTGGGACAGAGCGCAGATACGCAGTATTTT.

The DNA for the CDR3 is TGTGCCAGCAGCTTACAGGGGGCGGGGGACTATGGCTACACCTTC. This encodes CASSLQGAGDYGYTF. The rearrangement joins TRBV28 to TRBJ1-2, with 9 bases identical to TRBD1. In germline, CDR1 is MDHEN, CDR2 SYDVKM. With V trimmed by 6 bases and J by 3 bases, 8 bases remained unmatched. CDR3 length: 15 residues.

This chain links TRBV11-2 with TRBJ2-7; perhaps TRBD2 as D (5 bases). V was shortened by 2 bases and J by 5 bases, with 13 bases between the two germline ends. From germline, CDR1 is SGHAT and CDR2 FQNNGV. CDR3 length equals 14 residues. The CDR3: CASSLRSQEDEQYF. In DNA form, the CDR3 reads TGTGCCAGCAGCTTACGGTCCCAGGAGGACGAGCAGTACTTC.

V and J are TRBV10-1 and TRBJ1-1; D gene ambiguous. Between the trimmed V and J ends, which lost 5 bases and 5 bases, there was a span of 15 bases. The CDR3 has 14 amino acids. Germline V lookup: CDR1 WNHNN, CDR2 SYGVQD (reference sequence). The CDR3 bases are TGCGCCAGCAGTACTATACAAGGGAGGACTGAAGCTTTCTTT. Residues: CASSTIQGRTEAFF.

The V and J genes are TRBV7-9 and TRBJ2-1; D may be TRBD1 or TRBD2 (5 bases each). CDR1 and CDR2 from the germline V gene are SEHNR and FQNEAQ (reference sequence). V was shortened by 6 bases and J by 13 bases, with 16 bases between the two germline ends. This CDR3 contains 12 residues. The CDR3 loop reads CASRTRDREQFF. CDR3 nucleotides: TGTGCCAGCAGAACCCGGGACCGGGAACAGTTCTTC. Based on the CDR3 plus reference TRBV7-9 and TRBJ2-1, the full variable domain is DTGVSQNPRHKITKRGQNVTFRCDPISEHNRLYWYRQTLGQGPEFLTYFQNEAQLEKSRLLSDRFSAERPKGSFSTLEIQRTEQGDSAMYLCASRTRDREQFFGPGTRLTVL.

The chain links TRBV6-6 to TRBJ2-7, with D possibly matching TRBD2 (6 bases). The CDR3 consists of 15 residues. Germline CDR1 MNHNY, CDR2 SVGAGI (reference sequence). The V gene lost 2 bases and the J gene lost 6 bases, with 17 bases spanning the gap. The chain's CDR3 is CASSYSERRVLEQYF. In DNA, the CDR3 is TGTGCCAGCAGTTACAGCGAGCGGAGGGTCCTCGAGCAGTACTTC.

V and J are TRBV6-1 and TRBJ1-5, with D hard to call. V dropped 6 bases and J dropped 2 bases, with 8 bases sitting between them. CDR1 is MNHNS and CDR2 is SASEGT in the germline V gene. The CDR3 has 13 residues. CDR3 bases: TGTGCCAGCAGACCGGGCCGCAATCAGCCCCAGCATTTT. Amino acid sequence: CASRPGRNQPQHF.

The genes are TRBV19 and TRBJ1-2; tentative D call: TRBD1 (6 bases). V lost 6 bases, J lost 2 bases, and 13 bases lay in between. The CDR3 covers 14 residues. Germline V gene data show CDR1 as LNHDA and CDR2 as SQIVND (reference sequence). The CDR3 DNA follows: TGTGCCAGTAGGGAACCCGGGGGCAACTATGGCTACACCTTC. It is translated as CASREPGGNYGYTF.

The V and J genes are TRBV5-6 and TRBJ1-1; D is uncertain. This CDR3 contains 14 residues. V was clipped by 2 bases and J by 1 base, with 9 bases between them. CDR1 is SGHDT, CDR2 YYEEEE, per germline. The CDR3 bases are TGTGCCAGCAGCTTAGGGAATTGGAACACTGAAGCTTTCTTT. This codes for CASSLGNWNTEAFF.

The rearrangement links TRBV10-2 to TRBJ2-7; D ambiguous. Trimming stripped 5 bases from V and 4 bases from J, with 9 bases between. The germline CDR1 and CDR2 sequences are WSHSY and SAAADI. The CDR3 extends over 12 amino acids. The CDR3 DNA follows: TGCGCCAGCAGTTCGGACCTATACGAGCAGTACTTC. Translated: CASSSDLYEQYF.

The chain carries TRBV28 and TRBJ1-1, with TRBD1 identical over 9 bases. J gave up 1 base and V 2 bases, and 5 bases lay outside the gene matches. The CDR3 runs to 16 residues. CDR1 and CDR2 (germline): MDHEN, SYDVKM. CDR3 sequence reads: CASSLVGQGWNTEAFF. The CDR3 region has the DNA TGTGCCAGCAGTTTAGTGGGACAGGGATGGAACACTGAAGCTTTCTTT.

This sequence joins TRBV28 and TRBJ1-1; D not certain. Germline V lookup: CDR1 MDHEN, CDR2 SYDVKM. This CDR3 has 14 residues. Trimming left V 7 bases short and J 0 bases short, with 12 bases between. Here the CDR3 DNA reads TGTGCCAGCATCCGAGGAGTTTTGAACACTGAAGCTTTCTTT. This gives the protein CASIRGVLNTEAFF. Combining the CDR3 with reference TRBV28 and TRBJ1-1 gives the whole variable domain DVKVTQSSRYLVKRTGEKVFLECVQDMDHENMFWYRQDPGLGLRLIYFSYDVKMKEKGDIPEGYSVSREKKERFSLILESASTNQTSMYLCASIRGVLNTEAFFGQGTRLTVV.

The CDR3 sequence is CASSNVGTALGTEAFF. CDR3 nucleotides: TGTGCCAGCAGTAATGTCGGGACCGCTTTGGGCACTGAAGCTTTCTTT. The chain combines TRBV2 with TRBJ1-1; D is perhaps TRBD1 (5 bases). Trimming pared 5 bases from V and 4 bases from J, leaving 20 bases between. The germline V gene has CDR1 SNHLY and CDR2 FYNNEI. There are 16 residues in the CDR3.

This clone was observed a few times. This rearrangement joins TRBV7-6 to TRBJ2-6; D is possibly TRBD2 (6 bases). CDR1 is SGHVS, CDR2 FNYEAQ, per germline. The V end was cut by 2 bases, the J end by 2 bases, with 10 bases between. The CDR3 loop spans 16 amino acids. CDR3 nucleotide sequence: TGTGCCAGCAGCTTAAATTCGGGGGCTGGGGCCAACGTCCTGACTTTC. Translation gives CASSLNSGAGANVLTF.

The CDR3 region is CASSAGQVGDEQFF. The CDR3, as DNA: TGCGCCAGCAGCGCTGGACAGGTGGGGGATGAGCAGTTCTTC. The chain has TRBV5-1 and TRBJ2-1; TRBD1 matches at 7 bases. The CDR3 covers 14 residues. In germline, CDR1 is SGHRS, CDR2 YFSETQ. The ends lost 4 bases at V and 8 bases at J; junction bases unmatched: 9.

The J gene is TRBJ2-1, the V gene TRBV11-3; TRBD2 agrees at 8 bases. V lost 2 bases and J lost 7; bases outside the gene matches: 4. The CDR3 has 14 residues. Germline CDR1 SGHNT, CDR2 YENEEA. For the CDR3, the DNA is TGTGCCAGCAGCTTATCGGGAGGGGTTAATGAGCAGTTCTTC. Protein: CASSLSGGVNEQFF.